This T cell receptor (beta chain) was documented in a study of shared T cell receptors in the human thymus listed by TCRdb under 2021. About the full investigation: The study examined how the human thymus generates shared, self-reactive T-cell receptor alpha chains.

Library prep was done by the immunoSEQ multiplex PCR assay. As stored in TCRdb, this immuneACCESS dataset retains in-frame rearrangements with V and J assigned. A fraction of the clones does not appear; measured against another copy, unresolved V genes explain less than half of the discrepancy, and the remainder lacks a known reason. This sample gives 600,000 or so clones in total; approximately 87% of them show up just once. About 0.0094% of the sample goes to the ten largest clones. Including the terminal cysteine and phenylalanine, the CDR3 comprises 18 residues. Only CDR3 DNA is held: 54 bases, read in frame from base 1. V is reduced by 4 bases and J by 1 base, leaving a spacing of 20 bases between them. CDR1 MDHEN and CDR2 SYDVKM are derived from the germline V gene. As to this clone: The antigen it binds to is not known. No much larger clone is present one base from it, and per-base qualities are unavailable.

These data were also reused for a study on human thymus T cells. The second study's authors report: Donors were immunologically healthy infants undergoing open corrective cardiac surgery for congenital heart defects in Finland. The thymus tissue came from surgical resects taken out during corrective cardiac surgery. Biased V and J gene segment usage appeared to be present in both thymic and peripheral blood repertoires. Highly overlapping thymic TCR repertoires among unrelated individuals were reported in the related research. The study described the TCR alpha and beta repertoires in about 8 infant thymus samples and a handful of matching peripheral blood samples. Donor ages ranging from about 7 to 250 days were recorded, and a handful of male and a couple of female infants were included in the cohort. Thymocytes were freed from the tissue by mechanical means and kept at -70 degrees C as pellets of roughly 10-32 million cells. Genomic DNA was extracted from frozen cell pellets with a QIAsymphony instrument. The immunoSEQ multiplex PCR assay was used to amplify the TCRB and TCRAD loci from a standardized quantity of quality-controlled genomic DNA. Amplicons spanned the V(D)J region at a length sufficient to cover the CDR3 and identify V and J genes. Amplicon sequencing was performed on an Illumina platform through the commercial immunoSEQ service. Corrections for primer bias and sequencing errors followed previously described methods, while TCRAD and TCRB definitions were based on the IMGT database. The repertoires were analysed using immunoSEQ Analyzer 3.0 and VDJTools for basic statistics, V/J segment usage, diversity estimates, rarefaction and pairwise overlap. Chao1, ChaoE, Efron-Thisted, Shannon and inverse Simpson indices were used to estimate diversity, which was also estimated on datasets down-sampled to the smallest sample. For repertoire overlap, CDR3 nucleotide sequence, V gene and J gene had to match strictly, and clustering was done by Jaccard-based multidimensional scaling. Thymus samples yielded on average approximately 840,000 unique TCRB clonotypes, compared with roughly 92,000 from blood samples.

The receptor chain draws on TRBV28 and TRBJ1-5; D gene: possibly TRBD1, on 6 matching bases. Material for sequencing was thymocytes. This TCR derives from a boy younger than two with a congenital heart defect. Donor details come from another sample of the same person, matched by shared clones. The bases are TGTGCCAGCAGTTCCAGGCAGGGGTCAGAACCGAGCAATCAGCCCCAGCATTTT. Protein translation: CASSSRQGSEPSNQPQHF.